The 23 T cell receptor beta chains listed next were all sequenced from one sample in a study of cytomegalovirus exposure and HLA in healthy donors. This PCR relied on a set of 60 Vbeta primers and 13 Jbeta primers. Assay used: immunoSEQ multiplex PCR; TCRdb lists only in-frame clones, some missing. Its table lists over 75,000 clones. The source material was PBMCs. The receptors stem from a girl between 10 and 17 years old in good health and CMV-seropositive.

The CDR3 loop reads CASSRDTNYGYTF. The DNA for the CDR3 is TGTGCCAGCAGCAGGGACACCAACTATGGCTACACCTTC. The chain combines TRBV28 with TRBJ1-2; perhaps TRBD1 as D (6 bases). CDR1 MDHEN and CDR2 SYDVKM come from the germline V gene. The CDR3 totals 13 residues. Trimming took 6 bases from V and 2 from J, leaving 10 bases between them.

This chain joins TRBV5-6 and TRBJ1-6, with D maybe TRBD1 (6 bases). Germline V gene data show CDR1 as SGHDT and CDR2 as YYEEEE. Trimming cost V 5 bases and J 4 bases, with 19 bases left between them. This CDR3 spans 17 amino acids. The CDR3 DNA reads TGTGCCAGCAGTCTCGGACACCGGGACACATATAATTCACCCCTCCACTTT. Residues: CASSLGHRDTYNSPLHF.

This chain uses TRBV7-3 with TRBJ1-1, with 7 nucleotides matching TRBD1. V shed 5 bases and J 7 bases; nucleotides not matched to a gene: 13. CDR1 SGHTA and CDR2 FQGTGA come from the germline V gene. There are 15 residues in the CDR3. CDR3 nucleotide sequence: TGTGCCAGCAGCCAAGAGACAGGGCCCTTTGGTGAAGCTTTCTTT. Its translation is CASSQETGPFGEAFF.

This chain links TRBV5-5 with TRBJ1-4, with D maybe TRBD1 (6 bases). Germline V CDR1 and CDR2: SGHKS, YYEKEE (reference sequence). This CDR3 region has 13 residues. Trimming pared 4 bases from V and 6 bases from J, leaving 10 bases between. The CDR3 region is CASSEGQYEKLFF. DNA for the CDR3: TGTGCCAGCAGCGAAGGACAGTATGAAAAACTGTTTTTT.

The chain combines TRBV19 with TRBJ1-1; D not resolved. Trimming removed 1 base from V and 5 bases from J, with 5 bases in between. Germline V gives CDR1 LNHDA, CDR2 SQIVND (reference sequence). This CDR3 comprises 12 residues. CDR3 nucleotide sequence: TGTGCCAGTAGTATAGGGGCGACTGAAGCTTTCTTT. Amino acids: CASSIGATEAFF.

The gene calls are TRBV7-6 and TRBJ2-5; D possibly corresponds to TRBD2 (5 bases). Germline assignment: CDR1 SGHVS and CDR2 FNYEAQ. V lost 5 bases and J 4 bases, leaving 14 bases between the germline ends. The CDR3 is made up of 14 amino acids. CDR3 nucleotide sequence: TGTGCCAGCAGCCTCCCGGCGGGTGTAGAGACCCAGTACTTC. Translation gives CASSLPAGVETQYF.

The chain has TRBV9 and TRBJ2-2; 9 nucleotides line up with TRBD1. Germline V lookup: CDR1 SGDLS, CDR2 YYNGEE. With 3 bases clipped from V and 6 bases from J, the junction kept 0 bases outside the gene matches. CDR3 length: 13 amino acids. The CDR3 loop is CASSGTGAGELFF. In DNA form, the CDR3 reads TGTGCCAGCAGCGGGACAGGGGCCGGGGAGCTGTTTTTT. The whole variable domain, remainder taken from reference TRBV9 and TRBJ2-2, is DSGVTQTPKHLITATGQRVTLRCSPRSGDLSVYWYQQSLDQGLQFLIQYYNGEERAKGNILERFSAQQFPDLHSELNLSSLELGDSALYFCASSGTGAGELFFGEGSRLTVL.

This chain uses TRBV28 with TRBJ2-7; a weak D match, TRBD2 (5 bases). Trimming removed 5 bases at V and 2 bases at J, with 13 bases between. Per the germline V gene, CDR1 is MDHEN and CDR2 is SYDVKM. The CDR3 has 14 amino acids. The CDR3 DNA reads TGTGCCAGCAGTATACCCGGGAACGCCTACGAGCAGTACGTC. The encoded protein is CASSIPGNAYEQYV.

The chain couples TRBV7-2 to TRBJ2-7, with a possible D match to TRBD1 (7 bases). Germline CDR1 reads SGHTA; CDR2 reads FQGNSA. This CDR3 region has 13 residues. Deletions cut 4 bases from V and 4 bases from J, with 11 bases between. CDR3 loop: CASSSQGGYEQYF. The CDR3 DNA reads TGTGCCAGCAGCTCGCAGGGGGGATACGAGCAGTACTTC. Full variable domain (remainder filled in from reference TRBV7-2 and TRBJ2-7): GAGVSQSPSNKVTEKGKDVELRCDPISGHTALYWYRQSLGQGLEFLIYFQGNSAPDKSGLPSDRFSAERTGGSVSTLTIQRTQQEDSAVYLCASSSQGGYEQYFGPGTRLTVT.

The genes are TRBV7-6 and TRBJ1-2; 8 nucleotides match TRBD1. The CDR3 extends over 14 amino acids. Trimming took 5 bases from V and 8 from J; bases not matched to a gene: 10. The germline V gene encodes CDR1 SGHVS and CDR2 FNYEAQ. The CDR3 nucleotides are TGTGCCAGCAGCATAGACCAGGGGGCATACGGCTACACCTTC. Translated: CASSIDQGAYGYTF.

This chain joins TRBV28 and TRBJ1-4, with D possibly TRBD1 on 6 matching bases. Germline V gene data show CDR1 as MDHEN and CDR2 as SYDVKM. The V end was cut by 2 bases, the J end by 13 bases, with 14 bases between. The CDR3 covers 13 residues. In DNA, the CDR3 is TGTGCCAGCAGTTTAGCGGACAGCATTAGACTGTTTTTT. Its translation: CASSLADSIRLFF.

The chain has TRBV27 and TRBJ1-1; the D is unclear. The CDR3 contains 13 residues. V lost 5 bases, J lost 1 base, and 8 bases lay in between. Germline CDR1 MNHEY, CDR2 SMNVEV (reference sequence). The DNA for the CDR3 is TGTGCCAGCAGTCCCCACACGAACACTGAAGCTTTCTTT. Translation gives CASSPHTNTEAFF.

The V and J genes are TRBV4-1 and TRBJ2-4, with TRBD1 as a possible D gene (6 bases). The CDR3 consists of 16 residues. The V gene lost 1 base and the J gene lost 5 bases, with 15 bases spanning the gap. Germline CDR1 and CDR2: MGHRA and YSYEKL. The CDR3 spells CASSQVTGWGENIQYF. In DNA, the CDR3 is TGCGCCAGCAGCCAAGTAACAGGGTGGGGAGAAAACATTCAGTACTTC.

The rearrangement links TRBV9 to TRBJ1-2; 9 bases are shared with TRBD1. The J segment lost 6 bases and the V segment lost 4 bases, leaving 22 bases of the junction unmatched. Germline CDR1 is SGDLS and CDR2 is YYNGEE. The CDR3 extends over 19 amino acids. CDR3 residues: CASSTQPSTGGLFYDGYTF. CDR3 nucleotides: TGTGCCAGCAGCACCCAACCATCTACAGGGGGCCTTTTCTACGATGGCTACACCTTC.

The chain's CDR3 is CAWTRVQTNTEAFF. DNA of the CDR3: TGTGCCTGGACCCGGGTGCAGACCAACACTGAAGCTTTCTTT. This rearrangement joins TRBV30 to TRBJ1-1; the D is unclear. The CDR3 is 14 residues long. Germline V gene sequence: CDR1 GTSNPN, CDR2 SVGIG (reference sequence). The ends were cut back, 4 bases at V and 2 bases at J, with 14 bases in the middle.

This chain connects TRBV7-8 to TRBJ1-2; D is unresolved. This CDR3 has 13 amino acids. The germline V gene encodes CDR1 SGHVS and CDR2 FQNEAQ. Trimming removed 3 bases at V and 6 bases at J, with 11 bases between. DNA for the CDR3: TGTGCCAGCAGCTTCCCAAGCATAGATGGCTACACCTTC. Amino acids: CASSFPSIDGYTF.

The V gene is TRBV28, the J gene TRBJ2-5, with 11 bases aligning to TRBD1. CDR1 MDHEN and CDR2 SYDVKM come from the germline V gene. This CDR3 is built from 16 residues. The J segment lost 2 bases and the V segment lost 10 bases, leaving 12 bases of the junction unmatched. The CDR3 DNA is TGTGCCACCCTAGGGTGGACAGGGGGCCGACAAGAGACCCAGTACTTC. Translated, it gives CATLGWTGGRQETQYF.

The chain couples TRBV28 to TRBJ1-1; 9 nucleotides agree with TRBD1. The CDR3 runs 15 residues. Losses at the gene ends were 10 bases for V and 4 bases for J; bases not matched to a gene: 13. Germline CDR1 is MDHEN and CDR2 is SYDVKM. CDR3 loop: CATVPPGQGATEAFF. The CDR3 DNA reads as TGTGCCACCGTTCCTCCGGGACAGGGTGCCACTGAAGCTTTCTTT. The entire variable domain, with the rest obtained from reference TRBV28 and TRBJ1-1, is as follows: DVKVTQSSRYLVKRTGEKVFLECVQDMDHENMFWYRQDPGLGLRLIYFSYDVKMKEKGDIPEGYSVSREKKERFSLILESASTNQTSMYLCATVPPGQGATEAFFGQGTRLTVV.

In regard to this clone: The germline gene is not matched at one end of the junction; a read error may be the cause. The DNA of the CDR3 is TGCGCCAGCAGCTTGGGGGACAGGGCAAGCTACGAGCAATACTTC. Translating it yields CASSLGDRASYEQYF. The chain is built from TRBV5-1 and TRBJ2-7, with 9 bases lining up with TRBD1. The CDR3 has 15 residues. Germline V gene lookup returns CDR1 SGHRS and CDR2 YFSETQ.

The V and J genes are TRBV6-1 and TRBJ1-6, with 7 bases that match TRBD1. This CDR3 has 18 residues. Trimming took 3 bases from V and 8 from J; bases not matched to a gene: 16. Germline CDR1 reads MNHNS; CDR2 reads SASEGT. CDR3 DNA sequence: TGTGCCAGCAGTGATCCCCGCCTGGGACAGAGATTTTATTCACCCCTCCACTTT. Residues: CASSDPRLGQRFYSPLHF.

With respect to this clone: The junction departs from the called germline gene at one end, perhaps through a read error. The V and J genes are TRBV9 and TRBJ2-3, with TRBD2 matching over 8 bases. Germline CDR1 reads SGDLS; CDR2 reads YYNGEE. The CDR3 runs to 16 residues. CDR3 sequence (DNA): TGTGCCAGCAGCGTAGAGGGGGGACTAGGGGGGGATAAGCAGTATTTT. It specifies CASSVEGGLGGDKQYF. The full variable domain, its missing parts supplied by reference TRBV9 and TRBJ2-3, is DSGVTQTPKHLITATGQRVTLRCSPRSGDLSVYWYQQSLDQGLQFLIQYYNGEERAKGNILERFSAQQFPDLHSELNLSSLELGDSALYFCASSVEGGLGGDKQYFGPGTRLTVL.

The chain recombines TRBV7-9 with TRBJ2-5; 12 nucleotides align to TRBD1. The trim removed 4 bases at V and 7 bases at J, leaving 7 bases unmatched. Germline V gene data show CDR1 as SEHNR and CDR2 as FQNEAQ (reference sequence). The CDR3 contains 15 residues. The CDR3: CASSSGTGGTGTQYF. CDR3 sequence (DNA): TGTGCCAGCAGCTCCGGGACAGGGGGCACCGGGACCCAGTACTTC.

The J gene is TRBJ2-1, the V gene TRBV6-4, with 10 bases that match TRBD1. This CDR3 has 15 amino acids. Germline values: CDR1 MRHNA, CDR2 SNTAGT. V lost 3 bases and J lost 9; bases outside the gene matches: 8. This CDR3 reads CASSERGTGVGEQFF. Written as DNA, the CDR3 is TGTGCCAGCAGTGAAAGGGGGACAGGGGTTGGTGAGCAGTTCTTC.